This T cell receptor (beta chain) was obtained from a study of T cell responses to AZD1222 COVID-19 vaccine. Sequencing used immunoSEQ multiplex PCR; TCRdb keeps in-frame clones, though not all of them. The repertoire consists of about 130,000 clones, with 70% to 90% occurring once and the leading ten covering 1.6%. This CDR3 is 15 amino acids long. Germline-derived CDR1 and CDR2 are MGHRA and YSYEKL. The V end lost 2 bases, the J end lost 4 bases, and 15 bases lay between the germline ends. The receptor was derived from an adult in good health. The sample consisted of peripheral blood, taken on day 0 of AZD1222 vaccination. The gene calls are TRBV4-1 and TRBJ2-7; possible D gene TRBD2, 6 bases. The CDR3 protein is CASSQFVLAKYEQYF. The CDR3 nucleotides are TGCGCCAGCAGCCAATTCGTCCTAGCGAAGTACGAGCAGTACTTC.